One T cell receptor (beta chain) is described in this entry. The sample comes from a study of blood T cell repertoires in COVID-19. On the study more broadly: Donors in the United States, Italy and Spain gave samples during acute or convalescent COVID-19. Sample material is recorded as cDNA or gDNA derived from T cells, B-cell-depleted T cells, or PBMCs.

The V gene's germline CDR1 is SGHNT and CDR2 YYREEE (reference sequence). The CDR3 runs 17 residues. J gave up 2 bases and V 0 bases, and 6 bases lay outside the gene matches. Sequencing was performed with immunoSEQ multiplex PCR; in TCRdb, only in-frame clones are kept and a portion is missing. The repertoire holds around 30,000 clones, with 77% as singletons. The clonotype was recovered from a woman in her 70s with active or convalescent COVID-19. The sample was peripheral blood. The chain couples TRBV5-4 to TRBJ2-3; the match to TRBD2 covers 10 bases. As DNA, the CDR3 is TGTGCCAGCAGCTTGGGGGGGCTAGCGGGGGCCACAGATACGCAGTATTTT. This translates into CASSLGGLAGATDTQYF. The full variable domain, its missing parts supplied by reference TRBV5-4 and TRBJ2-3, is ETGVTQSPTHLIKTRGQQVTLRCSSQSGHNTVSWYQQALGQGPQFIFQYYREEENGRGNFPPRFSGLQFPNYSSELNVNALELDDSALYLCASSLGGLAGATDTQYFGPGTRLTVL.